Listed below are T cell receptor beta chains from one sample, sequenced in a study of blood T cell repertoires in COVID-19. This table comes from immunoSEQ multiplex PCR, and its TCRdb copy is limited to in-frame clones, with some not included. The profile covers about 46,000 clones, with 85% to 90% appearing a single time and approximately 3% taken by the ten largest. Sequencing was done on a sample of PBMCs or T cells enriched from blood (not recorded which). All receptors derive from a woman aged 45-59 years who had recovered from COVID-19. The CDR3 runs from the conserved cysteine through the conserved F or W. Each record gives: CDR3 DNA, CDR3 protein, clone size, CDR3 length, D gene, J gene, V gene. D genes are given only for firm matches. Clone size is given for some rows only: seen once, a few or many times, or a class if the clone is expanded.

DNA: TGTGCCAGCAGCCCCGGGAACACTCGCACAGATACGCAGTATTTT
CDR3: CASSPGNTRTDTQYF
size: NA
length: 15
D: NA
J: TRBJ2-3
V: TRBV7-3

DNA: TGTGCCAGCCGGGACCGGATGGGACTAGCGGGGGGGCCCCACAATGAGCAGTTCTTC
CDR3: CASRDRMGLAGGPHNEQFF
size: NA
length: 19
D: TRBD2
J: TRBJ2-1
V: TRBV5-6

DNA: TGCGCCAGCAGCCAAGATAACGGGAGGAGGGATGAGCAGTTCTTC
CDR3: CASSQDNGRRDEQFF
size: few
length: 15
D: TRBD2
J: TRBJ2-1
V: TRBV4-3

DNA: TGCGCCAGCAGCCCCATTGCGGGAAAACTGTTTTTT
CDR3: CASSPIAGKLFF
size: NA
length: 12
D: NA
J: TRBJ1-4
V: TRBV4-1

DNA: TGTGCCAGCAGTTTTGGGGAGGGCTACGAGCAGTACTTC
CDR3: CASSFGEGYEQYF
size: NA
length: 13
D: TRBD2
J: TRBJ2-7
V: TRBV27

DNA: TGTGCCAGCTCCAACTCCTTAGGGACAGGGGATTCGAAGTTCTTC
CDR3: CASSNSLGTGDSKFF
size: NA
length: 15
D: TRBD1
J: TRBJ2-1
V: TRBV18

DNA: TGTGCCAGCTCACCTACTACCGGGGAGAACACTGAAGCTTTCTTT
CDR3: CASSPTTGENTEAFF
size: NA
length: 15
D: NA
J: TRBJ1-1
V: TRBV18

DNA: TGTGCCAGTAGTGGGGCTATCTCCTACAATGAGCAGTTCTTC
CDR3: CASSGAISYNEQFF
size: NA
length: 14
D: NA
J: TRBJ2-1
V: TRBV19

DNA: TGTGCCAGCAGCTTACAGGGTTACGAGCAGTACTTC
CDR3: CASSLQGYEQYF
size: NA
length: 12
D: NA
J: TRBJ2-7
V: TRBV11-2

DNA: TGTGCCAGCTCACCACCGACAGGGGAGGAAGAGACCCAGTACTTC
CDR3: CASSPPTGEEETQYF
size: NA
length: 15
D: TRBD1
J: TRBJ2-5
V: TRBV18

DNA: TGTGCCAGCACCCCCCTGGAGACTCCACTCCTGTCCTACACCTTC
CDR3: CASTPLETPLLSYTF
size: few
length: 15
D: NA
J: TRBJ1-2
V: TRBV21-1

DNA: TGTGCCAGCAGCTCTCCGGGAGAGGGACTCTACGAGCAGTACTTC
CDR3: CASSSPGEGLYEQYF
size: NA
length: 15
D: NA
J: TRBJ2-7
V: TRBV5-8

DNA: TGTGCCAGCAGTACCCGGAGATACGAGCAGTACTTC
CDR3: CASSTRRYEQYF
size: few
length: 12
D: NA
J: TRBJ2-7
V: TRBV28

DNA: TGTGCCAGCAGTCCGTCGGCGGGCCCCTACGAGCAGTACTTC
CDR3: CASSPSAGPYEQYF
size: few
length: 14
D: NA
J: TRBJ2-7
V: TRBV6-2/TRBV6-3

DNA: TGTGCCAGCAGTCCCCTTTATAGCAATCAGCCCCAGCATTTT
CDR3: CASSPLYSNQPQHF
size: NA
length: 14
D: NA
J: TRBJ1-5
V: TRBV28

DNA: TGTGCCAGCAGCCGTACCGGGGCCTACGAGCAGTACTTC
CDR3: CASSRTGAYEQYF
size: NA
length: 13
D: NA
J: TRBJ2-7
V: TRBV11-3

DNA: TGTGCCAGCAGTTTTCAGGGGTTCGGTGGAAACACCATATATTTT
CDR3: CASSFQGFGGNTIYF
size: NA
length: 15
D: NA
J: TRBJ1-3
V: TRBV28

DNA: TGTGCCACCCAGTCTTCGGACAATTTCTCCTACGAGCAGTACTTC
CDR3: CATQSSDNFSYEQYF
size: NA
length: 15
D: NA
J: TRBJ2-7
V: TRBV6-6

DNA: TGTGCCAGCAGTCCCCAGGAGGGTAAACTGTTTTTT
CDR3: CASSPQEGKLFF
size: few
length: 12
D: NA
J: TRBJ1-4
V: TRBV2

DNA: TGTGCCAGTAGTATAGATCATCCGGGACTAGCGTTTAGGGATGAGCAGTTCTTC
CDR3: CASSIDHPGLAFRDEQFF
size: few
length: 18
D: TRBD2
J: TRBJ2-1
V: TRBV19

DNA: TGTGCCAGCAGCCAAGATCTCACGGGGGATGAGCAGTTCTTC
CDR3: CASSQDLTGDEQFF
size: NA
length: 14
D: NA
J: TRBJ2-1
V: TRBV4-2

DNA: TGTGCCAGCAGTTTACCTCAGGGCATGCAAGAGACCCAGTACTTC
CDR3: CASSLPQGMQETQYF
size: NA
length: 15
D: NA
J: TRBJ2-5
V: TRBV28

DNA: TGTGCCAGCTCCCCTGACAGAACGAACACTGAAGCTTTCTTT
CDR3: CASSPDRTNTEAFF
size: once
length: 14
D: NA
J: TRBJ1-1
V: TRBV18

DNA: TGTGCCAGCAGTCCCCAGGGGGCCCGGGAGCAGTACTTC
CDR3: CASSPQGAREQYF
size: NA
length: 13
D: TRBD1
J: TRBJ2-7
V: TRBV2

DNA: TGCGCCAGCAAAATTCAATGGGGGGGAAAAGGGAACACTGAAGCTTTCTTT
CDR3: CASKIQWGGKGNTEAFF
size: NA
length: 17
D: NA
J: TRBJ1-1
V: TRBV10-2

DNA: TGTGCCAGCAGCCAAGAGCGGGGCCTGGGGCCCCAGCATTTT
CDR3: CASSQERGLGPQHF
size: few
length: 14
D: NA
J: TRBJ1-5
V: TRBV4-2

DNA: TGTGCCACCTCACTAGCGGGAGAAGATACGCAGTATTTT
CDR3: CATSLAGEDTQYF
size: NA
length: 13
D: TRBD2
J: TRBJ2-3
V: TRBV2

DNA: TGTGCCACCAGCAGAGAAGGCAGGCCAGGAAACACCATATATTTT
CDR3: CATSREGRPGNTIYF
size: NA
length: 15
D: NA
J: TRBJ1-3
V: TRBV15

DNA: TGTGCCAGCAGCCAAGTAGGACAGGGGGACCATGAGCAGTTCTTC
CDR3: CASSQVGQGDHEQFF
size: NA
length: 15
D: TRBD1
J: TRBJ2-1
V: TRBV14

DNA: TGTGCCAGCAGGGACAGGGCCACAGATACGCAGTATTTT
CDR3: CASRDRATDTQYF
size: NA
length: 13
D: TRBD1
J: TRBJ2-3
V: TRBV7-2

DNA: TGCAGCCCTTCCGGGAGGACTGAAGCTTTCTTT
CDR3: CSPSGRTEAFF
size: NA
length: 11
D: NA
J: TRBJ1-1
V: TRBV20-1

DNA: TGTGCCAGCAGGCCAGGGACAGGAGGCACAGATACGCAGTATTTT
CDR3: CASRPGTGGTDTQYF
size: NA
length: 15
D: TRBD1
J: TRBJ2-3
V: TRBV5-4

DNA: TGTGCCAGCAGCCCCCGGGGTAATTCACCCCTCCACTTT
CDR3: CASSPRGNSPLHF
size: NA
length: 13
D: NA
J: TRBJ1-6
V: TRBV7-2

DNA: TGTGCCAGAAGCGAGCGGGTGGGGTCGTATACGCAGTATTTT
CDR3: CARSERVGSYTQYF
size: NA
length: 14
D: NA
J: TRBJ2-3
V: TRBV5-3

DNA: TGTGCCAGCAGCGCCCGGGACTACCGAGAGACCCAGTACTTC
CDR3: CASSARDYRETQYF
size: NA
length: 14
D: TRBD2
J: TRBJ2-5
V: TRBV9

DNA: TGTGCCAGCAGCTTAGCATCATCCTCGGATGAGCAGTTCTTC
CDR3: CASSLASSSDEQFF
size: few
length: 14
D: NA
J: TRBJ2-1
V: TRBV7-2

DNA: TGTGCCAGCAAGTCAGCAGGGGAACGTAGGACTGAAGCTTTCTTT
CDR3: CASKSAGERRTEAFF
size: once
length: 15
D: NA
J: TRBJ1-1
V: TRBV27

DNA: TGCGCCAGCAGCCAACTAGCGGGAGGGTTAAGGGAGACCCAGTACTTC
CDR3: CASSQLAGGLRETQYF
size: NA
length: 16
D: TRBD2
J: TRBJ2-5
V: TRBV4-1

DNA: TGTGCCAGCAGACAGGACAGGCACCTGTACTATGGCTACACCTTC
CDR3: CASRQDRHLYYGYTF
size: few
length: 15
D: TRBD1
J: TRBJ1-2
V: TRBV2

DNA: TGTGCCAGCAGTTATTCGGGGTCTTGGGGCAATCAGCCCCAGCATTTT
CDR3: CASSYSGSWGNQPQHF
size: NA
length: 16
D: NA
J: TRBJ1-5
V: TRBV6-2/TRBV6-3

DNA: TGTGCCAGTAGTAGGACGCCGGGGGAAGCTTTCTTT
CDR3: CASSRTPGEAFF
size: NA
length: 12
D: NA
J: TRBJ1-1
V: TRBV19

DNA: TGTGCCAGCAGCTTAGGTCCGGTAGCGGGAGTAGGGTACAATGAGCAGTTCTTC
CDR3: CASSLGPVAGVGYNEQFF
size: NA
length: 18
D: TRBD2
J: TRBJ2-1
V: TRBV7-9

DNA: TGTGCCAGCAGGGGGAGTGATCAGCCCCAGCATTTT
CDR3: CASRGSDQPQHF
size: NA
length: 12
D: NA
J: TRBJ1-5
V: TRBV27

DNA: TGTGCCAGCAGTTACTCCCTCTTTGGGCTAGCGGGGTCCAGCTCCTACAATGAGCAGTTCTTC
CDR3: CASSYSLFGLAGSSSYNEQFF
size: NA
length: 21
D: TRBD2
J: TRBJ2-1
V: TRBV6-2/TRBV6-3

DNA: TGTGCCAGCAGCCAAGAGATAACTAGCGGGTTCACAGATACGCAGTATTTT
CDR3: CASSQEITSGFTDTQYF
size: NA
length: 17
D: TRBD2
J: TRBJ2-3
V: TRBV3-1/TRBV3-2

DNA: TGTGCCAGCAGCTCTGATAGGACAGGATCCTACGAGCAGTACTTC
CDR3: CASSSDRTGSYEQYF
size: NA
length: 15
D: TRBD1
J: TRBJ2-7
V: TRBV7-9

DNA: TGTGCCAGTAGTATAAGGGAAAGGACTAGCGGGAGAGGCCACCAAGAGACCCAGTACTTC
CDR3: CASSIRERTSGRGHQETQYF
size: NA
length: 20
D: TRBD2
J: TRBJ2-5
V: TRBV19

DNA: TGTGCCAGCAGCACCCGACAGGTACCCTACGAGCAGTACTTC
CDR3: CASSTRQVPYEQYF
size: NA
length: 14
D: NA
J: TRBJ2-7
V: TRBV7-2

DNA: TGTGCCAGTAGTGCCCCTGACAGGGCCGACTATGGCTACACCTTC
CDR3: CASSAPDRADYGYTF
size: NA
length: 15
D: TRBD1
J: TRBJ1-2
V: TRBV19

DNA: TGTGCCGACTCCCGCCCCGGGGGGACTGCAACTAATGAAAAACTGTTTTTT
CDR3: CADSRPGGTATNEKLFF
size: NA
length: 17
D: NA
J: TRBJ1-4
V: TRBV11-2

DNA: TGTGCCAGCAGCCTCAGATACACTGAAGCTTTCTTT
CDR3: CASSLRYTEAFF
size: NA
length: 12
D: NA
J: TRBJ1-1
V: TRBV3-1/TRBV3-2